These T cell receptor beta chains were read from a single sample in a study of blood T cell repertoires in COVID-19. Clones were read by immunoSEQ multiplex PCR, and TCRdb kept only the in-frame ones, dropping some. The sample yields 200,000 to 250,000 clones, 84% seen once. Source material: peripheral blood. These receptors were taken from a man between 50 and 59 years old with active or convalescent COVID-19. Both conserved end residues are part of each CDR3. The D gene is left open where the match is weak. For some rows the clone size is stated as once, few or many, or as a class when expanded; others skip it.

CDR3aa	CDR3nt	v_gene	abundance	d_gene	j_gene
CASSYFSTLRGDEKLFF	TGTGCCAGCAGTTACTTCTCTACACTCAGAGGAGATGAAAAACTGTTTTTT	TRBV11-2	NA	NA	TRBJ1-4
CASSLDRGAVETQYF	TGTGCCAGCAGCTTGGATCGGGGGGCCGTAGAGACCCAGTACTTC	TRBV5-6	NA	NA	TRBJ2-5
CASSPRQGEAFF	TGTGCCAGCAGCCCCAGACAGGGTGAAGCTTTCTTT	TRBV6-2/TRBV6-3	NA	TRBD1	TRBJ1-1
CASSSASGSDEQYF	TGTGCCAGCAGCTCGGCCAGCGGGAGTGACGAGCAGTACTTC	TRBV5-6	NA	TRBD2	TRBJ2-7
CASSPPTGLGGYTF	TGTGCCAGCTCACCACCGACAGGCCTGGGGGGCTACACCTTC	TRBV18	NA	NA	TRBJ1-2
CASSLSYPETQYF	TGTGCCAGCAGCTTGTCCTATCCAGAGACCCAGTACTTC	TRBV5-5	NA	NA	TRBJ2-5
CASRGTAISYNEQFF	TGTGCCAGCAGGGGGACAGCGATCTCCTACAATGAGCAGTTCTTC	TRBV2	NA	TRBD1	TRBJ2-1
CAWRRQGTTGELFF	TGTGCCTGGAGAAGACAGGGTACCACCGGGGAGCTGTTTTTT	TRBV30	NA	TRBD1	TRBJ2-2
CASSQSRTAGFEQYF	TGCGCCAGCAGCCAGTCGAGGACAGCAGGTTTCGAGCAGTACTTC	TRBV4-3	NA	NA	TRBJ2-7
CASSSALFSSYNEQFF	TGTGCCAGCAGCTCTGCTCTCTTTAGCTCCTACAATGAGCAGTTCTTC	TRBV28	NA	NA	TRBJ2-1
CASRLNRVPEAFF	TGTGCAAGTCGCTTAAACAGGGTACCTGAAGCTTTCTTT	TRBV12-2	NA	NA	TRBJ1-1
CASPDSSNYGYTF	TGTGCCAGCCCCGACAGCTCTAACTATGGCTACACCTTC	TRBV3-1/TRBV3-2	NA	NA	TRBJ1-2
CASSYPQGASAKLFF	TGCGCCAGCAGCTATCCACAGGGGGCGTCCGCAAAACTGTTTTTT	TRBV4-1	NA	TRBD1	TRBJ1-4
CASSLGPTQNSPLHF	TGTGCCAGCAGCCTTGGGCCGACCCAAAATTCACCCCTCCACTTT	TRBV3-1/TRBV3-2	NA	NA	TRBJ1-6
CASSQDGGQVGNQPQHF	TGCGCCAGCAGCCAAGATGGGGGACAGGTGGGTAATCAGCCCCAGCATTTT	TRBV4-1	NA	TRBD1	TRBJ1-5
CASSDQGTNSPLHF	TGTGCCAGCAGTGACCAGGGGACGAATTCACCCCTCCACTTT	TRBV2	few	NA	TRBJ1-6
CASSLTVMNTEAFF	TGTGCCAGCAGTCTGACAGTTATGAACACTGAAGCTTTCTTT	TRBV27	NA	NA	TRBJ1-1
CASSVAGATGELFF	TGTGCCAGCAGCGTAGCAGGGGCCACCGGGGAGCTGTTTTTT	TRBV9	NA	NA	TRBJ2-2
CASSPRRGGVRLAGETYNEQFF	TGTGCCAGCAGCCCGCGACGAGGAGGAGTTCGACTAGCGGGAGAAACCTACAATGAGCAGTTCTTC	TRBV7-3	NA	TRBD2	TRBJ2-1
CASSVTGSWSSTEAFF	TGTGCCAGCAGTGTCACAGGGTCGTGGTCGAGCACTGAAGCTTTCTTT	TRBV28	NA	NA	TRBJ1-1
CASSETGTFPNGYTF	TGTGCCAGCAGTGAAACCGGGACATTTCCCAATGGCTACACCTTC	TRBV2	once	NA	TRBJ1-2
CASSFGNTEAFF	TGTGCCAGCAGCTTCGGGAACACTGAAGCTTTCTTT	TRBV11-2	NA	NA	TRBJ1-1
CASSYGQHTEAFF	TGTGCCAGCAGTTACGGACAGCACACTGAAGCTTTCTTT	TRBV12-3/TRBV12-4	NA	NA	TRBJ1-1
CASSLWLGTGLAQYF	TGTGCCAGCAGCTTGTGGTTAGGCACAGGGTTGGCCCAGTACTTC	TRBV5-5	NA	NA	TRBJ2-5
CASSTWTGETQYF	TGTGCCAGCAGCACTTGGACAGGCGAGACCCAGTACTTC	TRBV7-9	once	TRBD1	TRBJ2-5
CASSLAGGEANYGYTF	TGTGCCAGCAGCTTAGCAGGGGGCGAGGCTAACTATGGCTACACCTTC	TRBV7-9	once	TRBD1	TRBJ1-2
CASSQHSQSTEAFF	TGTGCCAGCAGCCAACATTCACAGAGCACTGAAGCTTTCTTT	TRBV3-1/TRBV3-2	NA	NA	TRBJ1-1
CASSHRTSGNYEQYF	TGCGCCAGCAGCCACCGGACTAGCGGGAACTACGAGCAGTACTTC	TRBV4-3	NA	TRBD2	TRBJ2-7
CASRGTGTGSSGANVLTF	TGTGCCAGCAGGGGTACCGGGACAGGGAGCTCTGGGGCCAACGTCCTGACTTTC	TRBV2	NA	TRBD1	TRBJ2-6